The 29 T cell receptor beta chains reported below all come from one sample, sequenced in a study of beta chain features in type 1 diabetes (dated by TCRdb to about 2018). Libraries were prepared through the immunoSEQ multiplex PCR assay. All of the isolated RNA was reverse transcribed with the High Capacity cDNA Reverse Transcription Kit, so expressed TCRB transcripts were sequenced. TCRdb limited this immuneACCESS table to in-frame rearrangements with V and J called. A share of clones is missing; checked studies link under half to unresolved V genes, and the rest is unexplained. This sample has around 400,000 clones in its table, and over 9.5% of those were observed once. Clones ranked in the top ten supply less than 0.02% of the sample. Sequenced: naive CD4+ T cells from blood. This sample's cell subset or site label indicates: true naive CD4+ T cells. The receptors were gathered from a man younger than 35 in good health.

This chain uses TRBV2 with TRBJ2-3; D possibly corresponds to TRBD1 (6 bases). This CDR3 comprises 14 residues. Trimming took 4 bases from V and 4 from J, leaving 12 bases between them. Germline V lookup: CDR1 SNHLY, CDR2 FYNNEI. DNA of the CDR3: TGTGCCAGCAGTGGCCTTAGACAGGCAGATACGCAGTATTTT. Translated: CASSGLRQADTQYF.

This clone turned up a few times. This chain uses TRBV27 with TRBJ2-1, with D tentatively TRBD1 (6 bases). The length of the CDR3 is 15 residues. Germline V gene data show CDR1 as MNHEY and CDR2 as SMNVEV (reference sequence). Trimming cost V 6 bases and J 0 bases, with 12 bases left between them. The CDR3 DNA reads TGTGCCAGCAGGACGGGACATAGCTCCTACAATGAGCAGTTCTTC. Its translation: CASRTGHSSYNEQFF.

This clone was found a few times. This chain's CDR3 is CASSLAPGLGAYNEQFF. The CDR3 bases are TGTGCCAGCAGCTTAGCCCCGGGACTAGGGGCCTACAATGAGCAGTTCTTC. The chain has TRBV7-2 and TRBJ2-1, with 8 bases that match TRBD2. V lost 0 bases, J lost 2 bases, and 6 bases stayed unmatched. The CDR3 loop spans 17 amino acids. Per the germline V gene, CDR1 is SGHTA and CDR2 is FQGNSA.

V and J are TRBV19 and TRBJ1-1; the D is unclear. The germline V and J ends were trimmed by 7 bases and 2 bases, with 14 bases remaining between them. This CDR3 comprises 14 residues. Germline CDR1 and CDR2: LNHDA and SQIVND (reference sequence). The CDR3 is CASTNQWSNTEAFF. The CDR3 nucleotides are TGTGCCAGTACTAATCAGTGGAGTAACACTGAAGCTTTCTTT.

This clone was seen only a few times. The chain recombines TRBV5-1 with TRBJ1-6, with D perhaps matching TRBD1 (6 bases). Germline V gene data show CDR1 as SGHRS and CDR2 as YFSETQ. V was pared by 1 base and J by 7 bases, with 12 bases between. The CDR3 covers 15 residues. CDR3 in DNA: TGCGCCAGCAGCTTGACACAGGGCGGCAATTCACCCCTCCACTTT. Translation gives CASSLTQGGNSPLHF.

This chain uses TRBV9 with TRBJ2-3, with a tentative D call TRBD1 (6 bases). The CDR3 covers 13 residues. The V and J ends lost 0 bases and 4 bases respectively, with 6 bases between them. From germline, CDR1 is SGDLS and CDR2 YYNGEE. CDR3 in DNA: TGTGCCAGCAGCGTAGGGGGGCCAGATACGCAGTATTTT. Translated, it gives CASSVGGPDTQYF.

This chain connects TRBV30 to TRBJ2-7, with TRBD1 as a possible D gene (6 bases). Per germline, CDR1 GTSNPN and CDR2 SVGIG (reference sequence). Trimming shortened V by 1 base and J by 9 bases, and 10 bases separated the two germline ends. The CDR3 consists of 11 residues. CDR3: CAWSGQALQYF. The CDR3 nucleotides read TGTGCCTGGAGTGGACAGGCCTTGCAGTACTTC.

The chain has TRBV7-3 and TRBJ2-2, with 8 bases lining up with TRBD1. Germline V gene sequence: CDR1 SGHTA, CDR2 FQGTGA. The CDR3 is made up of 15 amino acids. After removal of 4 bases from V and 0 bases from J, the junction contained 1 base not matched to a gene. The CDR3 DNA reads TGTGCCAGCAGCTCACAGGGGGCGAACACCGGGGAGCTGTTTTTT. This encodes CASSSQGANTGELFF.

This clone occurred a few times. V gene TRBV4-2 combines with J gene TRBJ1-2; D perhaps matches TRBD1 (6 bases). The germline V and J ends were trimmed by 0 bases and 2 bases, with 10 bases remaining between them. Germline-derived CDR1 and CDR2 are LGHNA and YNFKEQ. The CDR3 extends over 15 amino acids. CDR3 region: CASSQDSRGNYGYTF. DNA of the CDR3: TGTGCCAGCAGCCAAGATAGCAGGGGAAACTATGGCTACACCTTC.

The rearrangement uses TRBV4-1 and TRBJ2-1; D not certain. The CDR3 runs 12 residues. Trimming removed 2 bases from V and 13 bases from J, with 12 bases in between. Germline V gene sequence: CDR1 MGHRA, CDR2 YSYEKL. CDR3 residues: CASSQPLETQFF. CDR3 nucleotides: TGCGCCAGCAGCCAACCCTTAGAAACCCAGTTCTTC.

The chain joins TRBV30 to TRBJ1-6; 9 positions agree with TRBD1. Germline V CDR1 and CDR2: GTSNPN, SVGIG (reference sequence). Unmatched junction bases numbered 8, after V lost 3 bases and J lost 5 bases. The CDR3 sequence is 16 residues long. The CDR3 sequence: CAWSLGQGLHNSPLHF. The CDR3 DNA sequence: TGTGCCTGGAGCCTTGGACAGGGGCTACATAATTCACCCCTCCACTTT. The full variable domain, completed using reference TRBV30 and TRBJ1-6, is SQTIHQWPATLVQPVGSPLSLECTVEGTSNPNLYWYRQAAGRGLQLLFYSVGIGQISSEVPQNLSASRPQDRQFILSSKKLLLSDSGFYLCAWSLGQGLHNSPLHFGNGTRLTVT.

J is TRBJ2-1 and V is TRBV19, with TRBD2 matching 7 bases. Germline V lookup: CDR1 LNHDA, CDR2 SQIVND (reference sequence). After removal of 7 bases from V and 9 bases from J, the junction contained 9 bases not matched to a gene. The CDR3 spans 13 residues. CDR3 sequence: CASKWGGSREQFF. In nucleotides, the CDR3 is TGTGCCAGTAAGTGGGGCGGGAGCCGTGAGCAGTTCTTC. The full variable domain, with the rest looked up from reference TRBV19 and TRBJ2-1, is DGGITQSPKYLFRKEGQNVTLSCEQNLNHDAMYWYRQDPGQGLRLIYYSQIVNDFQKGDIAEGYSVSREKKESFPLTVTSAQKNPTAFYLCASKWGGSREQFFGPGTRLTVL.

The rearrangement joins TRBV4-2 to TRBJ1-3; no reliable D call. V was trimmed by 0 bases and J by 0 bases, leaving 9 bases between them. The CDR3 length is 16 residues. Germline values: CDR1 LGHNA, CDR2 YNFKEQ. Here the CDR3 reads CASSQEVADSGNTIYF. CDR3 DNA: TGTGCCAGCAGCCAAGAGGTAGCGGACTCTGGAAACACCATATATTTT.

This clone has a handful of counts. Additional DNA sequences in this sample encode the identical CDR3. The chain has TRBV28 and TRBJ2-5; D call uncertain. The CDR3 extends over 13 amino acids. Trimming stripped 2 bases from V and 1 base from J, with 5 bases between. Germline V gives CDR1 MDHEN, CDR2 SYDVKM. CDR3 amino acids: CASSLAVQETQYF. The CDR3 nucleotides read TGTGCCAGCAGTTTAGCGGTCCAAGAGACCCAGTACTTC.

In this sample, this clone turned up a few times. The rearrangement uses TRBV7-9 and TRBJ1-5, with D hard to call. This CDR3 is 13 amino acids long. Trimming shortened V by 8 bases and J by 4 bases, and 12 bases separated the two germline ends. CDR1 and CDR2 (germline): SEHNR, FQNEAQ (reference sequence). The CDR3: CASEGRRNQPQHF. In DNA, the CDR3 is TGTGCCAGCGAAGGAAGGAGAAATCAGCCCCAGCATTTT.

The CDR3 DNA is TGTGCCAGCTCACCTCGGGGGGGGAATCTCAATCAGCCCCAGCATTTT. Its protein product is CASSPRGGNLNQPQHF. This rearrangement joins TRBV18 to TRBJ1-5; D possibly corresponds to TRBD1 (5 bases). The CDR3 runs to 16 residues. The germline V gene encodes CDR1 KGHSH and CDR2 LQKENI. The V end was cut by 3 bases, the J end by 3 bases, with 15 bases between.

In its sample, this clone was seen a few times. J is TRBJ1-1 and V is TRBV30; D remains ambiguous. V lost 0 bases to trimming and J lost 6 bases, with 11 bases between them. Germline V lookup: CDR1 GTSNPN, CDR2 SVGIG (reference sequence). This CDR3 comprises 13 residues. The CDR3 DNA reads TGTGCCTGGAGTGTAGTTGAGGGCTCTGAAGCTTTCTTT. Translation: CAWSVVEGSEAFF.

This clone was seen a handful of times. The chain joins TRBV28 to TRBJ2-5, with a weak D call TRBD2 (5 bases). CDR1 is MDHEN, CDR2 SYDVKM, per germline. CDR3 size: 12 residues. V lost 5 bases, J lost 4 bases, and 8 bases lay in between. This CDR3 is CASSTGIETQYF. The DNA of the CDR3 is TGTGCCAGCAGTACGGGGATAGAGACCCAGTACTTC.

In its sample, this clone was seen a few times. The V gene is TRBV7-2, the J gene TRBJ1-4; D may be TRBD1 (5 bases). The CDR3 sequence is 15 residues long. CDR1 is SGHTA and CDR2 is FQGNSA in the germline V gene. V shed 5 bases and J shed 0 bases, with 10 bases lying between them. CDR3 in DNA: TGTGCCAGCAGCCCCGGGGGGGCAACTAATGAAAAACTGTTTTTT. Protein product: CASSPGGATNEKLFF.

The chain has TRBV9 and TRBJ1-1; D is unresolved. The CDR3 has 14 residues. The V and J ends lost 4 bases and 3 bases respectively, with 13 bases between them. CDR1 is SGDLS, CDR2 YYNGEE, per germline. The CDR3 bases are TGTGCCAGCAGCTCGCCTCCCCGGGACACTGAAGCTTTCTTT. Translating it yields CASSSPPRDTEAFF.

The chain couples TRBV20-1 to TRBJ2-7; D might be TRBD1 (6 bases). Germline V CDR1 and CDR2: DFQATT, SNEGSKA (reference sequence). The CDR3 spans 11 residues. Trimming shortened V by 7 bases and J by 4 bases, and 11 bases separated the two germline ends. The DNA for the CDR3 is TGCAGTGAGGGCAGGGGTTACGAGCAGTACTTC. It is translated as CSEGRGYEQYF.

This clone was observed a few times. CDR3 loop: CASSLRTGGHRTF. CDR3 nucleotide sequence: TGTGCCAGCAGCTTACGGACAGGGGGCCATCGCACCTTC. The chain employs TRBV7-8 and TRBJ1-2; 11 bases map to TRBD1. The CDR3 runs to 13 residues. CDR1 and CDR2 (germline): SGHVS, FQNEAQ. Trimming at V came to 2 bases and at J to 13 bases, leaving 6 bases not matched to a gene.

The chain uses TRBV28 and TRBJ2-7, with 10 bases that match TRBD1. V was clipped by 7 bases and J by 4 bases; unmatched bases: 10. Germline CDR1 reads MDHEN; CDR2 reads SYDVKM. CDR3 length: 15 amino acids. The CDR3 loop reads CASTLFGTGVYEQYF. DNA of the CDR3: TGTGCCAGCACCCTTTTCGGGACAGGGGTTTACGAGCAGTACTTC.

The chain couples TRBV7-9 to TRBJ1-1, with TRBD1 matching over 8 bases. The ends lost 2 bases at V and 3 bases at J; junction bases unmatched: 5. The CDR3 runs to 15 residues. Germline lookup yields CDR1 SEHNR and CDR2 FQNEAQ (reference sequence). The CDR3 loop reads CASSLSDRVHTEAFF. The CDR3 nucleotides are TGTGCCAGCAGCTTATCGGACAGGGTGCACACTGAAGCTTTCTTT.

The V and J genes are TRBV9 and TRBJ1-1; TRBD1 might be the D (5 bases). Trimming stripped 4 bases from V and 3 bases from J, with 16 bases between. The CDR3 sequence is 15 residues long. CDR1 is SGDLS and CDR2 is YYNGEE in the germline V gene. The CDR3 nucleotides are TGTGCCAGCAGCCCGGGAGGCGGGGGAGACACTGAAGCTTTCTTT. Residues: CASSPGGGGDTEAFF.

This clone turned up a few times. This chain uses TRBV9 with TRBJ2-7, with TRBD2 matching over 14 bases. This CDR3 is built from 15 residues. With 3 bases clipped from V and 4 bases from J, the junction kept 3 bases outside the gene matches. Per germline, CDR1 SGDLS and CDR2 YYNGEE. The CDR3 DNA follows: TGTGCCAGCAGCGAAGGGACTAGCGGGAGATACGAGCAGTACTTC. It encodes CASSEGTSGRYEQYF.

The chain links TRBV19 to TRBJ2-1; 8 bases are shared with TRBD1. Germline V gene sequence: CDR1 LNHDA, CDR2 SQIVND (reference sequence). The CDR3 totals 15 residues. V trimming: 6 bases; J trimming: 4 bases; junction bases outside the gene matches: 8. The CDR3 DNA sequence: TGTGCCAGTAGCCTAAGACAGGGGTTTTACAATGAGCAGTTCTTC. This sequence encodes CASSLRQGFYNEQFF. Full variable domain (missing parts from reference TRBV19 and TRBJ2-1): DGGITQSPKYLFRKEGQNVTLSCEQNLNHDAMYWYRQDPGQGLRLIYYSQIVNDFQKGDIAEGYSVSREKKESFPLTVTSAQKNPTAFYLCASSLRQGFYNEQFFGPGTRLTVL.

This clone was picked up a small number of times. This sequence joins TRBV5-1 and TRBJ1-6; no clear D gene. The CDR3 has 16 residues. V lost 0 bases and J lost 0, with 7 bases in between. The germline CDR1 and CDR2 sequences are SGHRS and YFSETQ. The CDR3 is CASSLEMSSYNSPLHF. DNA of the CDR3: TGCGCCAGCAGCTTGGAGATGAGCTCCTATAATTCACCCCTCCACTTT.

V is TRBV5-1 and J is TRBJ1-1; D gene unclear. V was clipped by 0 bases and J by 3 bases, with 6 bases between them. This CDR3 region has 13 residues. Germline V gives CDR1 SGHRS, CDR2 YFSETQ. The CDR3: CASSLGADTEAFF. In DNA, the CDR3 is TGCGCCAGCAGCTTGGGGGCAGACACTGAAGCTTTCTTT. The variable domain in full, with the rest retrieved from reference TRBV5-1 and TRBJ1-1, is KAGVTQTPRYLIKTRGQQVTLSCSPISGHRSVSWYQQTPGQGLQFLFEYFSETQRNKGNFPGRFSGRQFSNSRSEMNVSTLELGDSALYLCASSLGADTEAFFGQGTRLTVV.